This T cell receptor beta chain was obtained from a study of T-cell memory formation after mild COVID-19. Study-level background: Clusters of TCRs were largely donor specific.

CDR3 length: 17 residues. J lost 0 bases, V lost 0 bases, and 5 bases had no gene match. Germline V gene sequence: CDR1 SGHRS, CDR2 YFSETQ. This clonotype was observed a handful of times. The antigen remains unidentified. The authors produced TCR alpha and TCR beta cDNA libraries with sample barcodes and UMIs by 5'RACE using constant-segment primers. A single record per CDR3 protein comes from TCRdb applying MiXCR to the 5' RACE reads. The top ten hold 8.4% of the sample, which has 350,000 to 500,000 distinct CDR3 sequences, 20% seen once. Findings and limits, study-wide: Several responding clones turned up in pre-infection memory, indicating that cross-reactive memory may have taken part. CD4+ clones that contracted lay mainly in CM and EM; CD8+ ones lay in EMRA.

The sequencing input was PBMCs or a T cell subset sorted from them (not recorded which). The chain is built from TRBV5-1 and TRBJ2-2, with 7 nucleotides matching TRBD1. This receptor was obtained from an adult woman who had mild COVID-19 (a few samples of this study predate the infection). Cell type and time point are not known. For the CDR3, the DNA is TGCGCCAGCAGCTTGGCCCCAACAGGGGCGAACACCGGGGAGCTGTTTTTT. Translating gives CASSLAPTGANTGELFF.